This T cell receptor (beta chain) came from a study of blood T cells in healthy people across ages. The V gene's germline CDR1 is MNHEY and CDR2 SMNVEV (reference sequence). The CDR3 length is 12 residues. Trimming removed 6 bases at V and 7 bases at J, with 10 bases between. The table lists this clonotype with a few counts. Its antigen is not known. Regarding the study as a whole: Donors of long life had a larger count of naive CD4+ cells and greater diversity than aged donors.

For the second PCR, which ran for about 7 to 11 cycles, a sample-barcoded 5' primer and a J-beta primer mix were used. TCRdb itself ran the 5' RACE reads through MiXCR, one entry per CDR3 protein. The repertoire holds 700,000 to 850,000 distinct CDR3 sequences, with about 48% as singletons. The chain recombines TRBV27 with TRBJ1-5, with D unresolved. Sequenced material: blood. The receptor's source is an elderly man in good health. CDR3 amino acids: CASRRGSQPQHF. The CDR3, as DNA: TGTGCCAGCAGGCGGGGAAGCCAGCCCCAGCATTTT.